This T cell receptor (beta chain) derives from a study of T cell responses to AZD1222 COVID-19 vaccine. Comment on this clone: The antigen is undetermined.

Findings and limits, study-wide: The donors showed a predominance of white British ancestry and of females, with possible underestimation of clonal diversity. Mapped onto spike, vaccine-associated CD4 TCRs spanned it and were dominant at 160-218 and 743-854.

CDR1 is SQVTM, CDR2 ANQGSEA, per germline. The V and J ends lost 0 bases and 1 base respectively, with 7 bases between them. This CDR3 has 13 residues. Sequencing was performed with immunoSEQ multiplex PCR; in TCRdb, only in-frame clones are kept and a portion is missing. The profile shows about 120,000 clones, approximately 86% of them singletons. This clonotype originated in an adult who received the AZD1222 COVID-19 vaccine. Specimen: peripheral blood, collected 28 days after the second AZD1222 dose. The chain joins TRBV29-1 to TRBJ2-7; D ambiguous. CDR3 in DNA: TGCAGCGTTGAAGACCTGGGTTCCTACGAGCAGTACTTC. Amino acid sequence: CSVEDLGSYEQYF.